Below, one T cell receptor (beta chain) is given with its context. The data were taken from a study of blood T cell repertoires in COVID-19. Study overall: Both acute and convalescent COVID-19 samples were obtained from the United States, Italy and Spain. T cells, B-cell-depleted T cells, or PBMCs provided the cDNA or gDNA that served as material.

Participants' reported clinical history set cohort assignment. Donors of Cohort 3 who recovered were those that had two negative PCRs, clearance, or symptom resolution. Profiled with immunoSEQ multiplex PCR; TCRdb holds only in-frame clones, not every one. The table includes around 390,000 clones, around nine tenths detected once. The CDR3 consists of 16 residues. With 1 base removed from V and 7 bases from J, the gap between germline ends came to 17 bases. CDR1 LNHNV and CDR2 YYDKDF come from the germline V gene (reference sequence). Sequenced sample: PBMCs or T cells enriched from blood (not recorded which). The rearrangement links TRBV15 to TRBJ2-1; D may be TRBD1 (6 bases). The TCR originated in a woman in her forties or fifties who had recovered from COVID-19. The CDR3 sequence is CATSRGHPDSANEQFF. For the CDR3, the DNA is TGTGCCACCAGCAGAGGCCATCCGGACAGTGCAAATGAGCAGTTCTTC.